The 17 T cell receptor beta chains presented below share a single source sample, sequenced in a study of blood T cell repertoires in COVID-19. The data were produced by immunoSEQ multiplex PCR, yet TCRdb's version contains in-frame clones alone and is incomplete. The repertoire has about 160,000 clones, approximately 90% of them found once; the top ten carry roughly 2.3%. The sequencing input was peripheral blood. All receptors come from a man younger than 35 with acute or convalescent COVID-19.

This chain connects TRBV19 to TRBJ2-6; D is uncertain. Germline V gene sequence: CDR1 LNHDA, CDR2 SQIVND (reference sequence). The CDR3 totals 14 residues. Between the trimmed V and J ends, which lost 7 bases and 2 bases, there was a span of 9 bases. For the CDR3, the DNA is TGTGCCAGTAACAAGTTTCCTGGGGCCAACGTCCTGACTTTC. It yields the protein CASNKFPGANVLTF.

V usage is TRBV10-2 and J usage is TRBJ1-6; D not resolved. Germline values: CDR1 WSHSY, CDR2 SAAADI. The CDR3 runs 15 residues. Trimming left V 8 bases short and J 7 bases short, with 18 bases between. The CDR3 DNA follows: TGCGCCAGCCTAGGCGGGGTTGACTGGAATTCACCCCTCCACTTT. Translation: CASLGGVDWNSPLHF.

CDR3 residues: CASSLPGLANNEQFF. CDR3 in DNA: TGTGCCAGCAGCCTACCGGGACTAGCCAACAATGAGCAGTTCTTC. The J gene is TRBJ2-1, the V gene TRBV12-1; the D call in the table, TRBD2, was not verified against the DNA. TRBV12-1 is a pseudogene segment. CDR3 length: 15 residues.

The chain uses TRBV7-9 and TRBJ2-7, with TRBD1 identical over 8 bases. Germline V CDR1 and CDR2: SEHNR, FQNEAQ (reference sequence). The CDR3 has 14 residues. The V segment lost 2 bases and the J segment 5 bases; nucleotides outside the gene matches: 5. The CDR3 DNA sequence: TGTGCCAGCAGCTTAATACAGGGGGGAGACGAGCAGTACTTC. This gives the protein CASSLIQGGDEQYF. The variable domain in full, completed from reference TRBV7-9 and TRBJ2-7, reads DTGVSQNPRHKITKRGQNVTFRCDPISEHNRLYWYRQTLGQGPEFLTYFQNEAQLEKSRLLSDRFSAERPKGSFSTLEIQRTEQGDSAMYLCASSLIQGGDEQYFGPGTRLTVT.

The chain combines TRBV19 with TRBJ2-3; tentative D call: TRBD2 (5 bases). The V gene's germline CDR1 is LNHDA and CDR2 SQIVND (reference sequence). This CDR3 region has 16 residues. Deletions cut 2 bases from V and 4 bases from J, with 16 bases between. CDR3 bases: TGTGCCAGTAGTATACTAGCCGGGAAAAGGGCAGATACGCAGTATTTT. This translates into CASSILAGKRADTQYF.

The J gene is TRBJ1-5, the V gene TRBV27; TRBD1 might be the D (6 bases). The V gene lost 5 bases and the J gene lost 0 bases, with 11 bases spanning the gap. CDR1 and CDR2 (germline): MNHEY, SMNVEV (reference sequence). The CDR3 spans 15 residues. The CDR3 protein is CASSTQGYSNQPQHF. The CDR3 nucleotides are TGTGCCAGCAGTACCCAGGGGTATAGCAATCAGCCCCAGCATTTT.

The V gene is TRBV6-1, the J gene TRBJ2-1; 9 bases are a match to TRBD2. The germline gives CDR1 MNHNS, CDR2 SASEGT. Trimming cost V 3 bases and J 4 bases; bases outside gene matches: 10. CDR3 length: 17 amino acids. DNA of the CDR3: TGTGCCAGCAGTGAGCCCTCCGCGGGAGGGTCATACAATGAGCAGTTCTTC. Translating it yields CASSEPSAGGSYNEQFF.

V gene TRBV6-5 combines with J gene TRBJ2-7; TRBD1 might be the D (5 bases). CDR1 and CDR2 (germline): MNHEY, SVGAGI. V lost 0 bases to trimming and J lost 7 bases, with 16 bases between them. The CDR3 runs to 15 residues. The CDR3 region is CASSYSGAGSGEQYF. The CDR3 DNA is TGTGCCAGCAGTTACTCCGGTGCAGGGTCCGGGGAGCAGTACTTC.

The chain recombines TRBV6-1 with TRBJ1-5; 9 nucleotides align to TRBD1. The CDR3 length is 15 residues. Germline CDR1 MNHNS, CDR2 SASEGT. Trimming took 2 bases from V and 6 from J; bases not matched to a gene: 5. The CDR3 region has the DNA TGTGCCAGCAGTGAAACAGGGACAGGGTTTCAGCCCCAGCATTTT. Its translation: CASSETGTGFQPQHF.

The V and J genes are TRBV5-1 and TRBJ2-2, with 10 bases identical to TRBD1. The CDR3 runs 16 residues. The V segment lost 4 bases and the J segment 3 bases; nucleotides outside the gene matches: 6. Germline-derived CDR1 and CDR2 are SGHRS and YFSETQ. As DNA, the CDR3 is TGCGCCAGCAGCACCAGGACAGGGGGGTACACCGGGGAGCTGTTTTTT. Residues: CASSTRTGGYTGELFF.

The chain links TRBV11-2 to TRBJ2-1; tentative D call: TRBD2 (6 bases). V was trimmed by 0 bases and J by 0 bases, leaving 12 bases between them. CDR1 and CDR2 (germline): SGHAT, FQNNGV. The CDR3 covers 17 residues. DNA for the CDR3: TGTGCCAGCAGCTTAGATCCGGACTATTACTCCTACAATGAGCAGTTCTTC. Its translation: CASSLDPDYYSYNEQFF.

This clone was seen a single time. This rearrangement joins TRBV6-1 to TRBJ1-2, with 8 nucleotides matching TRBD1. With 3 bases clipped from V and 6 bases from J, the junction kept 6 bases outside the gene matches. Germline-derived CDR1 and CDR2 are MNHNS and SASEGT. The CDR3 consists of 14 residues. As DNA, the CDR3 is TGTGCCAGCAGTGACGACTGGACAGGGAATGGCTACACCTTC. This codes for CASSDDWTGNGYTF.

V and J are TRBV7-9 and TRBJ1-6; 9 bases map to TRBD1. The V gene end was trimmed by 2 bases and the J gene end by 10 bases; junction bases not matched to a gene: 6. The CDR3 is 15 residues long. Germline V gene lookup returns CDR1 SEHNR and CDR2 FQNEAQ (reference sequence). This CDR3 reads CASSLMGQGGSPLHF. The CDR3 DNA follows: TGTGCCAGCAGCTTAATGGGACAGGGTGGGTCACCCCTCCACTTT. Looking up the rest from reference TRBV7-9 and TRBJ1-6 gives the full variable domain: DTGVSQNPRHKITKRGQNVTFRCDPISEHNRLYWYRQTLGQGPEFLTYFQNEAQLEKSRLLSDRFSAERPKGSFSTLEIQRTEQGDSAMYLCASSLMGQGGSPLHFGNGTRLTVT.

The V call is TRBV11-2, the J call TRBJ1-2; TRBD1 agrees at 7 bases. CDR1 and CDR2 (germline): SGHAT, FQNNGV. The J segment lost 4 bases and the V segment lost 5 bases, leaving 13 bases of the junction unmatched. The CDR3 contains 16 residues. CDR3 protein: CASSLRTGKGGYGYTF. In DNA form, the CDR3 reads TGTGCCAGCAGCCTTCGGACAGGAAAGGGCGGCTATGGCTACACCTTC.

This sequence joins TRBV11-3 and TRBJ2-1; a weak D match, TRBD1 (7 bases). V lost 3 bases and J 5 bases, leaving 11 bases between the germline ends. CDR3 length: 14 residues. Germline CDR1 is SGHNT and CDR2 is YENEEA. CDR3: CASSFSRGDNEQFF. The CDR3 coding sequence is TGTGCCAGCAGCTTCTCCAGGGGGGACAATGAGCAGTTCTTC. Drawing the rest from reference TRBV11-3 and TRBJ2-1, the complete variable domain is EAGVVQSPRYKIIEKKQPVAFWCNPISGHNTLYWYLQNLGQGPELLIRYENEEAVDDSQLPKDRFSAERLKGVDSTLKIQPAELGDSAVYLCASSFSRGDNEQFFGPGTRLTVL.

The genes are TRBV9 and TRBJ2-2, with D possibly matching TRBD1 (5 bases). V shed 7 bases and J shed 0 bases, with 10 bases lying between them. Germline V lookup: CDR1 SGDLS, CDR2 YYNGEE. The length of the CDR3 is 14 residues. The CDR3 bases are TGTGCCAGCGGTGACAGCGCGAACACCGGGGAGCTGTTTTTT. It translates to CASGDSANTGELFF.

This chain connects TRBV11-2 to TRBJ1-1, with 10 bases identical to TRBD1. The CDR3 is 14 amino acids. V lost 5 bases, J lost 3 bases, and 3 bases stayed unmatched. CDR1 SGHAT and CDR2 FQNNGV come from the germline V gene. Here the CDR3 reads CASSRDRGDTEAFF. The CDR3 nucleotides read TGTGCCAGCAGCCGGGACAGGGGAGACACTGAAGCTTTCTTT.